This T cell receptor (beta chain) originates from a study of blood T cell repertoires in COVID-19. Study at large: T cells, B-cell-depleted T cells, or PBMCs supplied cDNA or gDNA.

TCRdb's table, derived via immunoSEQ multiplex PCR, lists solely in-frame clones and lacks some. The table shows about 190,000 clones, with roughly four fifths occurring only once. Germline lookup yields CDR1 SEHNR and CDR2 FQNEAQ (reference sequence). Trimming cost V 1 base and J 4 bases, with 4 bases left between them. CDR3 length equals 12 residues. This clonotype was obtained from a woman in her seventies with active or convalescent COVID-19. Sequencing was carried out using peripheral blood. The chain uses TRBV7-9 and TRBJ2-5; no clear D. The CDR3: CASSLERETQYF. In DNA form, the CDR3 reads TGTGCCAGCAGCTTAGAGCGAGAGACCCAGTACTTC. Filled out from reference TRBV7-9 and TRBJ2-5, the complete variable domain reads DTGVSQNPRHKITKRGQNVTFRCDPISEHNRLYWYRQTLGQGPEFLTYFQNEAQLEKSRLLSDRFSAERPKGSFSTLEIQRTEQGDSAMYLCASSLERETQYFGPGTRLLVL.